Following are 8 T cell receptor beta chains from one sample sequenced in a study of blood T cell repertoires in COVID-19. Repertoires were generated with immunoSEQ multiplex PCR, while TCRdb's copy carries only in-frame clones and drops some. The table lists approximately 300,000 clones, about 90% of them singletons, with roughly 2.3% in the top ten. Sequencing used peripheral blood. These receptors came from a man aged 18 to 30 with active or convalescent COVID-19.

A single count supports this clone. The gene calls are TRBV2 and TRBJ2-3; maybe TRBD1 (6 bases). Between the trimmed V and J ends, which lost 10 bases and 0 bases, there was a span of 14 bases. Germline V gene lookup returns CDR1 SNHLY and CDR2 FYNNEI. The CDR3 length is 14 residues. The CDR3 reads CAILRQASTDTQYF. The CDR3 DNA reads TGTGCCATTCTCCGACAGGCTAGCACAGATACGCAGTATTTT.

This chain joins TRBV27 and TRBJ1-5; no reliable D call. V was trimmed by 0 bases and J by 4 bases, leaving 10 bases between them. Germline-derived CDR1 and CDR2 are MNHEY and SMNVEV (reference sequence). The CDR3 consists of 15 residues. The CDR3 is CASSLSGGRNQPQHF. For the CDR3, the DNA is TGTGCCAGCAGTTTATCCGGCGGGCGGAATCAGCCCCAGCATTTT.

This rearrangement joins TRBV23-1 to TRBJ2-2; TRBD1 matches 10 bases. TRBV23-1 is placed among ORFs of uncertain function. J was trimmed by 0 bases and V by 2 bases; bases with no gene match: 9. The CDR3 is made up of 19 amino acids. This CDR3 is CASSQKAGTGATNTGELFF. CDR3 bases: TGCGCCAGCAGTCAAAAGGCCGGGACAGGGGCTACGAACACCGGGGAGCTGTTTTTT.

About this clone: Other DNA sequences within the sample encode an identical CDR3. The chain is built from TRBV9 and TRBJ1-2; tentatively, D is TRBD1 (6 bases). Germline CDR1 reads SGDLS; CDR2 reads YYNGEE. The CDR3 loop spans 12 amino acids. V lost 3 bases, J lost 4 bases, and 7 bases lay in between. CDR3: CASSDRVYGYTF. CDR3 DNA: TGTGCCAGCAGCGACAGGGTCTATGGCTACACCTTC.

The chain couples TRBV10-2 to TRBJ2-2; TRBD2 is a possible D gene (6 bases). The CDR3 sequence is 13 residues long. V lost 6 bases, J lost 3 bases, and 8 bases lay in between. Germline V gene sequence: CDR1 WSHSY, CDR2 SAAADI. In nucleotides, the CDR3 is TGCGCCAGCAGATTAGCGGACACCGGGGAGCTGTTTTTT. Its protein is CASRLADTGELFF.

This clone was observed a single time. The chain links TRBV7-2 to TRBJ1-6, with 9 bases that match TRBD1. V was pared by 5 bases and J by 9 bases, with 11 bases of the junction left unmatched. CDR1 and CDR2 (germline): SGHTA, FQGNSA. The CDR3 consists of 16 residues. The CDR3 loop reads CASSLLTGGIGSPLHF. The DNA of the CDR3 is TGTGCCAGCAGCCTCCTGACAGGGGGAATTGGTTCACCCCTCCACTTT.

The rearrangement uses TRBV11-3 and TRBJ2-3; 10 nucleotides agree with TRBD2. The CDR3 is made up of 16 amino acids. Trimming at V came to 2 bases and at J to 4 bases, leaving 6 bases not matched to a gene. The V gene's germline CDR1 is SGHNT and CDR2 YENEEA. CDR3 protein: CASSLSGGALADTQYF. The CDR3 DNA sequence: TGTGCCAGCAGCTTAAGCGGGGGGGCTCTGGCAGATACGCAGTATTTT.

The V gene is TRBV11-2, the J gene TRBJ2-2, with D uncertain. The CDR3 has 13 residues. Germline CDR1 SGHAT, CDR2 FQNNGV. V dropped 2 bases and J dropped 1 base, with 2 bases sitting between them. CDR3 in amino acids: CASSLLNTGELFF. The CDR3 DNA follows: TGTGCCAGCAGCTTACTGAACACCGGGGAGCTGTTTTTT.